This TCR beta chain was identified in a study of blood T cells in healthy people across ages. Concerning this clonotype itself: Its antigen is as yet unknown.

PCR was performed a second time for roughly 7 to 12 cycles using a sample-barcoded 5' primer and a J-beta primer mix. Each CDR3 protein is one row after TCRdb ran MiXCR on the 5' RACE reads. This sample has just over 1 million distinct CDR3 sequences; less than 50% occur once, and the top ten carry approximately 17%. With 8 bases removed from V and 5 bases from J, the gap between germline ends came to 12 bases. This CDR3 comprises 12 residues. In germline, CDR1 is MNHEY, CDR2 SMNVEV (reference sequence). Overall study findings and caveats: Age showed a roughly linear inverse relationship with TCR beta diversity per million T cells. In the absence of known donor CMV status, changes in expanded clonotypes were possibly confounded.

The source material was blood. This clonotype was sampled from a woman aged 55-70 years in good health. This chain uses TRBV27 with TRBJ2-5; D possibly corresponds to TRBD2 (6 bases). CDR3 bases: TGTGCCAGCGGGCATCGGGGGGAGACCCAGTACTTC. This gives the protein CASGHRGETQYF.